This is a list of T cell receptor beta chains from one sample in a study of blood T cell repertoires in COVID-19. Clones were sequenced by immunoSEQ multiplex PCR, and TCRdb holds only the in-frame ones, with some missing. This repertoire shows about 250,000 clones, 88% found once; its top ten account for around 0.99%. What was sequenced was peripheral blood. The receptors stem from a woman aged 40 to 49 who had recovered from COVID-19. The CDR3 runs from the conserved cysteine through the conserved F or W. Fields, in order: J gene, D gene, clone size, V gene, CDR3 protein, CDR3 DNA. The D gene is left open where the match is weak. Clone size is not always given. Where it is, it says once, few, many or a class for expanded clones.

TRBJ1-6 - - TRBV29-1 CSVSQGTDGNSPLHF TGCAGCGTCAGCCAGGGGACGGACGGGAATTCACCCCTCCACTTT
TRBJ2-3 - - TRBV27 CASSLGSGIRDTQYF TGTGCCAGCAGTTTGGGCTCGGGAATTCGGGATACGCAGTATTTT
TRBJ2-2 TRBD1 - TRBV5-4 CASSGTGAVNTGELFF TGTGCCAGCAGCGGTACAGGGGCCGTCAACACCGGGGAGCTGTTTTTT
TRBJ1-4 - once TRBV5-1 CASSLWGRSANEKLFF TGCGCCAGCAGCTTGTGGGGGAGGTCAGCTAATGAAAAACTGTTTTTT
TRBJ2-5 TRBD1 - TRBV7-2 CASSQGQGARETQYF TGTGCCAGCAGCCAAGGACAGGGGGCGCGGGAGACCCAGTACTTC
TRBJ2-1 - - TRBV27 CASSFEGPRYNEQFF TGTGCCAGCAGTTTTGAGGGCCCTCGCTACAATGAGCAGTTCTTC
TRBJ1-2 - - TRBV7-2 CASSPPRQPIYGYTF TGTGCCAGCAGCCCACCCCGACAGCCCATCTATGGCTACACCTTC
TRBJ2-7 TRBD2 - TRBV15 CATSRPGGGGAGSYEQYF TGTGCCACCAGCAGACCCGGGGGTGGGGGAGCGGGAAGCTACGAGCAGTACTTC
TRBJ1-1 - once TRBV7-9 CASSPGGNTEAFF TGTGCCAGCAGCCCCGGGGGGAACACTGAAGCTTTCTTT
TRBJ1-1 TRBD1 once TRBV6-1 CASSEAAWDRGTSMNTEAFF TGTGCCAGCAGTGAAGCGGCCTGGGACAGGGGCACATCAATGAACACTGAAGCTTTCTTT
TRBJ1-5 - - TRBV2 CASSPGGAGNQPQHF TGTGCCAGCAGCCCCGGCGGGGCGGGCAATCAGCCCCAGCATTTT
TRBJ1-2 - - TRBV4-1 CASSQDEEGLWGYTF TGCGCCAGCAGCCAAGATGAGGAGGGGCTCTGGGGCTACACCTTC
TRBJ2-3 - - TRBV3-1/TRBV3-2 CASSQAGAVTDTQYF TGTGCCAGCAGCCAAGCGGGAGCGGTCACAGATACGCAGTATTTT
TRBJ1-2 - - TRBV20-1 CSAQVVDGYTF TGCAGTGCTCAAGTAGTGGATGGCTACACCTTC
TRBJ1-3 - - TRBV5-6 CASSLVAGGSTIYF TGTGCCAGCAGCTTGGTGGCAGGAGGGAGCACCATATATTTT
TRBJ1-1 - - TRBV4-3 CASSQAWRPHTEAFF TGCGCCAGCAGCCAAGCCTGGCGGCCCCACACTGAAGCTTTCTTT
TRBJ2-1 TRBD1 - TRBV29-1 CSVEGGTGGTYNEQFF TGCAGCGTTGAAGGAGGGACAGGAGGTACCTACAATGAGCAGTTCTTC
TRBJ1-5 - once TRBV6-4 CASSKGGNQPQHF TGTGCCAGCAGCAAAGGGGGCAATCAGCCCCAGCATTTT
TRBJ2-2 TRBD2 few TRBV5-5 CASSWDRAGGTGELFF TGTGCCAGCAGCTGGGATCGGGCGGGAGGCACCGGGGAGCTGTTTTTT
TRBJ2-1 - - TRBV7-2 CASSLGATKAYNEQFF TGTGCCAGCAGCTTAGGGGCCACCAAGGCCTACAATGAGCAGTTCTTC
TRBJ2-6 TRBD2 - TRBV6-2/TRBV6-3 CASSWGGAGANVLTF TGTGCCAGCAGTTGGGGGGGGGCTGGGGCCAACGTCCTGACTTTC
TRBJ2-2 - - TRBV18 CASSPRPNTGELFF TGTGCCAGCTCACCACGGCCGAACACCGGGGAGCTGTTTTTT
TRBJ1-1 TRBD1 - TRBV7-9 CASSPRTGGPGTEAFF TGTGCCAGCAGCCCCCGGACAGGGGGCCCCGGCACTGAAGCTTTCTTT
TRBJ1-4 - - TRBV6-5 CASSLADRANEKLFF TGTGCCAGCAGTCTGGCGGACAGAGCGAATGAAAAACTGTTTTTT
TRBJ2-6 TRBD1 - TRBV6-6 CASTLDRATGANVLTF TGTGCCAGCACCCTGGACAGGGCAACTGGGGCCAACGTCCTGACTTTC
TRBJ2-1 TRBD2 - TRBV6-2/TRBV6-3 CASSYRASGTNEQFF TGTGCCAGCAGTTATAGGGCTAGCGGGACCAATGAGCAGTTCTTC
TRBJ2-2 TRBD2 - TRBV7-6 CASSFPRDYPNTGELFF TGTGCCAGCAGCTTTCCCCGGGACTATCCTAACACCGGGGAGCTGTTTTTT
TRBJ2-1 TRBD2 - TRBV9 CASSVVGREGNNEQFF TGTGCCAGCAGCGTAGTCGGGCGGGAGGGGAACAATGAGCAGTTCTTC
TRBJ2-1 TRBD2 - TRBV19 CASSIGGTSPNEQFF TGTGCCAGTAGTATAGGGGGGACTAGCCCCAATGAGCAGTTCTTC
TRBJ2-1 TRBD2 - TRBV7-9 CASSPRLAGVTEQFF TGTGCCAGCAGCCCCCGACTAGCGGGAGTCACTGAGCAGTTCTTC
TRBJ2-3 TRBD2 - TRBV30 CAWRASGSGGTQYF TGTGCCTGGAGGGCTAGCGGGAGCGGGGGTACGCAGTATTTT